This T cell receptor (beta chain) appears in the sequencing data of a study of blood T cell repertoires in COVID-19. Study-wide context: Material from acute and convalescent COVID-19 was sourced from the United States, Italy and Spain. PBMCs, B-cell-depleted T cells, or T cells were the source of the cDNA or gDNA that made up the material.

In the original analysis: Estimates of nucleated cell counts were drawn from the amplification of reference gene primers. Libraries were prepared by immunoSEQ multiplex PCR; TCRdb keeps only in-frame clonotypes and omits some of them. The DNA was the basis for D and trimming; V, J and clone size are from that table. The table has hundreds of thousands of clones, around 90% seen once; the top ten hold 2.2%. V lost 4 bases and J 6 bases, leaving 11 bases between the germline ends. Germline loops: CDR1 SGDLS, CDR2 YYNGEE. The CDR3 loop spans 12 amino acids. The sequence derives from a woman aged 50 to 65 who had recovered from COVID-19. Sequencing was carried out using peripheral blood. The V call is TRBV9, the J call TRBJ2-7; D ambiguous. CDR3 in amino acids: CASSNRPGEQYF. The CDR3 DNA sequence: TGTGCCAGCAGCAATCGTCCGGGCGAGCAGTACTTC.